The 26 T cell receptor beta chains in this list originate from one sample, sequenced in a study of cytomegalovirus exposure and HLA in healthy donors. Primers for the PCR totalled 60 Vbeta and 13 Jbeta. Repertoires were generated with immunoSEQ multiplex PCR, while TCRdb's copy carries only in-frame clones and drops some. Among around 170,000 clones, roughly 80% were seen once, and the ten largest hold about 2.6%. The sequenced sample was PBMCs. These receptors all stem from a woman in her forties or fifties in good health and CMV-seropositive.

The genes are TRBV6-5 and TRBJ1-3; unclear D gene. This CDR3 region has 15 residues. The germline V and J ends were trimmed by 0 bases and 0 bases, with 6 bases remaining between them. In germline, CDR1 is MNHEY, CDR2 SVGAGI. CDR3 DNA: TGTGCCAGCAGTTACTCTACTTACTCTGGAAACACCATATATTTT. It yields the protein CASSYSTYSGNTIYF.

The chain is built from TRBV7-3 and TRBJ1-2; TRBD1 aligns across 10 bases. V lost 5 bases and J lost 4; bases outside the gene matches: 7. The germline V gene encodes CDR1 SGHTA and CDR2 FQGTGA. The CDR3 has 15 residues. Here the CDR3 DNA reads TGTGCCAGCAGCGGCGCGGGACAGGGGACCTATGGCTACACCTTC. It is translated as CASSGAGQGTYGYTF.

The chain combines TRBV5-1 with TRBJ1-1; no firm D call. The CDR3 is 13 residues long. Germline CDR1 and CDR2: SGHRS and YFSETQ. V gave up 0 bases and J gave up 7 bases, with 10 bases separating them. The CDR3 DNA is TGCGCCAGCAGCTTGGATGGCAGAAATGAAGCTTTCTTT. Protein product: CASSLDGRNEAFF.

V usage is TRBV28 and J usage is TRBJ2-3, with D perhaps matching TRBD2 (6 bases). Germline lookup yields CDR1 MDHEN and CDR2 SYDVKM. V was clipped by 10 bases and J by 1 base, with 9 bases between them. The CDR3 extends over 12 amino acids. The DNA for the CDR3 is TGTGCCACCCGACTAGGCACAGATACGCAGTATTTT. Its translation: CATRLGTDTQYF.

V is TRBV9 and J is TRBJ2-3; TRBD2 matches 11 bases. V lost 0 bases, J lost 5 bases, and 5 bases stayed unmatched. The V gene's germline CDR1 is SGDLS and CDR2 YYNGEE. The CDR3 runs 16 residues. Here the CDR3 reads CASSVDSGGARDTQYF. The CDR3 region has the DNA TGTGCCAGCAGCGTAGATAGCGGGGGGGCCCGAGATACGCAGTATTTT.

The chain links TRBV5-6 to TRBJ2-7, with D possibly TRBD1 on 6 matching bases. The V and J ends lost 5 bases and 6 bases respectively, with 12 bases between them. The length of the CDR3 is 12 residues. Germline V gene lookup returns CDR1 SGHDT and CDR2 YYEEEE. CDR3 in DNA: TGTGCCAGCAGAACAGGGTTGGGCGAGCAGTACTTC. This translates into CASRTGLGEQYF.

The table lists this clone with a few counts. The V call is TRBV6-1, the J call TRBJ2-7; 11 bases agree with TRBD1. The CDR3 has 14 amino acids. Trimming cost V 6 bases and J 0 bases; bases outside gene matches: 1. CDR1 is MNHNS, CDR2 SASEGT, per germline. The CDR3 protein is CASRGQGVSYEQYF. The CDR3 region has the DNA TGTGCCAGCAGGGGACAGGGGGTCTCCTACGAGCAGTACTTC.

The J gene is TRBJ2-5, the V gene TRBV5-1; 7 nucleotides align to TRBD1. The ends lost 4 bases at V and 11 bases at J; junction bases unmatched: 11. The length of the CDR3 is 13 residues. The germline V gene encodes CDR1 SGHRS and CDR2 YFSETQ. CDR3 sequence: CASSDRVSGEQYF. Here the CDR3 DNA reads TGCGCCAGCAGCGACAGGGTCTCGGGTGAGCAGTACTTC. Looking up the rest from reference TRBV5-1 and TRBJ2-5 gives the full variable domain: KAGVTQTPRYLIKTRGQQVTLSCSPISGHRSVSWYQQTPGQGLQFLFEYFSETQRNKGNFPGRFSGRQFSNSRSEMNVSTLELGDSALYLCASSDRVSGEQYFGPGTRLLVL.

The V gene is TRBV2, the J gene TRBJ2-7, with 7 positions matching TRBD2. V trimming: 8 bases; J trimming: 0 bases; junction bases outside the gene matches: 7. The CDR3 is 14 residues long. Germline V gene lookup returns CDR1 SNHLY and CDR2 FYNNEI. CDR3 protein: CASGKSGGSYEQYF. In DNA form, the CDR3 reads TGTGCCAGCGGGAAGTCGGGGGGCTCCTACGAGCAGTACTTC.

Here the CDR3 reads CASSLVPDRVGYEQYF. CDR3 nucleotides: TGCGCCAGCAGCTTGGTCCCGGACAGGGTCGGCTACGAGCAGTACTTC. The rearrangement uses TRBV5-1 and TRBJ2-7; 8 bases line up with TRBD1. V was clipped by 0 bases and J by 3 bases; unmatched bases: 8. Germline CDR1 SGHRS, CDR2 YFSETQ. The CDR3 covers 16 residues.

Only a few counts were recorded for this clone. This chain links TRBV5-6 with TRBJ2-1, with no clear D. The CDR3 is made up of 13 amino acids. Trimming shortened V by 1 base and J by 6 bases, and 8 bases separated the two germline ends. Germline CDR1 and CDR2: SGHDT and YYEEEE. The CDR3 DNA reads TGTGCCAGCAGCTTGAGAGGTCTCAATGAGCAGTTCTTC. Its translation: CASSLRGLNEQFF.

CDR3 DNA sequence: TGTGCCAGCAGCTCAGGCCCAAAAGAGACCCAGTACTTC. Amino acid sequence: CASSSGPKETQYF. V usage is TRBV7-3 and J usage is TRBJ2-5; D unresolved. Trimming removed 4 bases from V and 3 bases from J, with 9 bases in between. The germline V gene has CDR1 SGHTA and CDR2 FQGTGA. This CDR3 contains 13 residues. The complete variable domain, with remaining parts taken from reference TRBV7-3 and TRBJ2-5, reads GAGVSQTPSNKVTEKGKYVELRCDPISGHTALYWYRQSLGQGPEFLIYFQGTGAADDSGLPNDRFFAVRPEGSVSTLKIQRTERGDSAVYLCASSSGPKETQYFGPGTRLLVL.

This clone was observed a single time. V is TRBV19 and J is TRBJ2-7, with 7 bases matching TRBD1. The CDR3 has 16 amino acids. Germline trimming cut 4 bases from V and 0 bases from J; bases unmatched to any gene: 9. The germline CDR1 and CDR2 sequences are LNHDA and SQIVND (reference sequence). This CDR3 reads CASSKIGTERSYEQYF. The CDR3 DNA reads TGTGCCAGTAGTAAAATTGGGACAGAGCGCTCCTACGAGCAGTACTTC.

The chain links TRBV9 to TRBJ2-2; TRBD2 agrees at 7 bases. J lost 4 bases, V lost 0 bases, and 0 bases had no gene match. The V gene's germline CDR1 is SGDLS and CDR2 YYNGEE. CDR3 length: 14 amino acids. CDR3 in amino acids: CASSVASGTGELFF. The CDR3 bases are TGTGCCAGCAGCGTAGCTAGCGGCACCGGGGAGCTGTTTTTT. The variable domain in full, completed from reference TRBV9 and TRBJ2-2, reads DSGVTQTPKHLITATGQRVTLRCSPRSGDLSVYWYQQSLDQGLQFLIQYYNGEERAKGNILERFSAQQFPDLHSELNLSSLELGDSALYFCASSVASGTGELFFGEGSRLTVL.

The chain couples TRBV4-2 to TRBJ2-1; D might be TRBD1 (5 bases). Trimming stripped 2 bases from V and 7 bases from J, with 12 bases between. Germline CDR1 reads LGHNA; CDR2 reads YNFKEQ. CDR3 length: 14 amino acids. CDR3 sequence: CASSQQGVGNEQFF. CDR3 in DNA: TGTGCCAGCAGCCAACAGGGTGTCGGTAATGAGCAGTTCTTC.

This chain joins TRBV6-5 and TRBJ1-4; TRBD1 is a possible D gene (5 bases). Germline CDR1 is MNHEY and CDR2 is SVGAGI. Between the trimmed V and J ends, which lost 8 bases and 4 bases, there was a span of 11 bases. This CDR3 has 13 residues. CDR3 amino acids: CASWTRNNEKLFF. Here the CDR3 DNA reads TGTGCCAGCTGGACACGTAATAATGAAAAACTGTTTTTT.

This clone was observed a few times. This chain uses TRBV18 with TRBJ1-2, with no clear D. CDR1 is KGHSH and CDR2 is LQKENI in the germline V gene. This CDR3 region has 15 residues. V shed 3 bases and J shed 6 bases, with 17 bases lying between them. CDR3 protein: CASSPALSAADGYTF. In DNA form, the CDR3 reads TGTGCCAGCTCACCTGCTTTGTCCGCGGCGGATGGCTACACCTTC.

The chain uses TRBV5-4 and TRBJ2-7; D possibly corresponds to TRBD1 (6 bases). The CDR3 loop spans 14 amino acids. Trimming shortened V by 2 bases and J by 3 bases, and 12 bases separated the two germline ends. Per germline, CDR1 SGHNT and CDR2 YYREEE (reference sequence). The CDR3 spells CASSFQGQYYEQYF. In DNA, the CDR3 is TGTGCCAGCAGCTTTCAGGGACAATACTACGAGCAGTACTTC.

V usage is TRBV4-2 and J usage is TRBJ1-1, with a possible D match to TRBD1 (5 bases). This CDR3 is built from 15 residues. CDR1 and CDR2 (germline): LGHNA, YNFKEQ. Trimming left V 3 bases short and J 0 bases short, with 11 bases between. CDR3 region: CASSQPPGMNTEAFF. As DNA, the CDR3 is TGTGCCAGCAGCCAGCCCCCAGGGATGAACACTGAAGCTTTCTTT.

The chain is built from TRBV28 and TRBJ2-7; TRBD2 agrees at 15 bases. Germline CDR1 and CDR2: MDHEN and SYDVKM. The CDR3 runs 15 residues. J lost 6 bases, V lost 5 bases, and 5 bases had no gene match. The CDR3 region is CASSPGLAGGVEQYF. As DNA, the CDR3 is TGTGCCAGCAGTCCCGGACTAGCGGGGGGGGTCGAGCAGTACTTC.

Notes on this clone: At one of its ends the junction is not consistent with the germline gene, which may arise from a read error. V gene TRBV4-1 combines with J gene TRBJ2-1; 7 nucleotides align to TRBD2. Germline values: CDR1 MGHRA, CDR2 YSYEKL. CDR3 size: 15 residues. The CDR3 sequence is CASSQDWSGRDEQFF. In DNA form, the CDR3 reads TGTGCCAGCAGCCAAGATTGGTCAGGGAGGGATGAGCAGTTCTTC.

CDR3 region: CASSYVPGYNEQFF. The CDR3 DNA reads TGTGCCAGCAGTTACGTCCCGGGATACAATGAGCAGTTCTTC. The chain recombines TRBV6-5 with TRBJ2-1; D is possibly TRBD2 (5 bases). Trimming cost V 2 bases and J 4 bases, with 9 bases left between them. From germline, CDR1 is MNHEY and CDR2 SVGAGI. The CDR3 loop spans 14 amino acids.

The genes are TRBV7-3 and TRBJ2-3; D might be TRBD2 (6 bases). CDR1 is SGHTA and CDR2 is FQGTGA in the germline V gene. The CDR3 covers 14 residues. V lost 5 bases and J lost 9, with 18 bases in between. The CDR3 loop reads CASSPEGLARTQYF. CDR3 in DNA: TGTGCCAGCAGCCCAGAGGGGCTAGCGAGGACGCAGTATTTT.

The chain links TRBV30 to TRBJ1-2, with 9 bases matching TRBD1. Looked up from germline, CDR1 is GTSNPN and CDR2 is SVGIG (reference sequence). V lost 5 bases, J lost 8 bases, and 6 bases stayed unmatched. The CDR3 has 12 residues. The CDR3 region is CAWGQGSGGYTF. The CDR3 bases are TGTGCCTGGGGACAGGGGAGTGGGGGCTACACCTTC. Drawing the rest from reference TRBV30 and TRBJ1-2, the complete variable domain is SQTIHQWPATLVQPVGSPLSLECTVEGTSNPNLYWYRQAAGRGLQLLFYSVGIGQISSEVPQNLSASRPQDRQFILSSKKLLLSDSGFYLCAWGQGSGGYTFGSGTRLTVV.

The rearrangement uses TRBV19 and TRBJ2-5, with D possibly matching TRBD1 (6 bases). The V end was cut by 1 base, the J end by 1 base, with 7 bases between. The germline CDR1 and CDR2 sequences are LNHDA and SQIVND (reference sequence). The CDR3 length is 14 residues. CDR3 region: CASSIGGRQETQYF. CDR3 DNA sequence: TGTGCCAGTAGTATAGGGGGGCGCCAAGAGACCCAGTACTTC. The whole variable domain, remainder taken from reference TRBV19 and TRBJ2-5, is DGGITQSPKYLFRKEGQNVTLSCEQNLNHDAMYWYRQDPGQGLRLIYYSQIVNDFQKGDIAEGYSVSREKKESFPLTVTSAQKNPTAFYLCASSIGGRQETQYFGPGTRLLVL.

This chain uses TRBV30 with TRBJ2-3; TRBD2 matches at 9 bases. The J segment lost 3 bases and the V segment lost 0 bases, leaving 7 bases of the junction unmatched. The CDR3 covers 16 residues. Germline V gene lookup returns CDR1 GTSNPN and CDR2 SVGIG (reference sequence). CDR3 nucleotides: TGTGCCTGGAGTGTTCATGGGCGGGGGGGTACAGATACGCAGTATTTT. Translation gives CAWSVHGRGGTDTQYF.